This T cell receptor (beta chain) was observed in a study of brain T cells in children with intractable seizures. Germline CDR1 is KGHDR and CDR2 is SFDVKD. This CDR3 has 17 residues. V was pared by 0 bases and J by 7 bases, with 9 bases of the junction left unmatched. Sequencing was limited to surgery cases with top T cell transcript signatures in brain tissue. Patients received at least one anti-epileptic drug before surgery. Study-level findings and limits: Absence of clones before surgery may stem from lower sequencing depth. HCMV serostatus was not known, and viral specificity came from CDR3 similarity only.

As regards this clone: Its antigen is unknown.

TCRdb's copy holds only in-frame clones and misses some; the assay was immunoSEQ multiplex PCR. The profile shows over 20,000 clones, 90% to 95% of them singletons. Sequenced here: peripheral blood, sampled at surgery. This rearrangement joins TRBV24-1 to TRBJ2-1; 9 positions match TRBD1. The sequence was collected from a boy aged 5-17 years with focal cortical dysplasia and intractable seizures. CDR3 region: CATSDLSGTGKGNEQFF. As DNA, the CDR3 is TGTGCCACCAGTGATTTGAGTGGGACAGGGAAGGGGAATGAGCAGTTCTTC.